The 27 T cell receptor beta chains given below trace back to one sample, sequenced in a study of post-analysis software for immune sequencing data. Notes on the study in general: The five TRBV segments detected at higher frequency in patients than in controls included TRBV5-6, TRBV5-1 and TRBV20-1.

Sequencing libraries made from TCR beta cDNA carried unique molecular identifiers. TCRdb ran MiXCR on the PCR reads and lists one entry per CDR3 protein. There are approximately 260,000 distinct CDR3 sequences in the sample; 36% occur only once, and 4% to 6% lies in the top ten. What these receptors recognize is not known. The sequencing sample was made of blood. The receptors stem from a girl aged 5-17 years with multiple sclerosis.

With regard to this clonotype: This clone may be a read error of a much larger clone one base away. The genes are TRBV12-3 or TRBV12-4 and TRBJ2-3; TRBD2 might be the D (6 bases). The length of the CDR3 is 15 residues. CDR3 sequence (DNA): TGTGCCAGCAGTTTTCCAGCGGGTAGCACAGATGCGCAGTATTTT. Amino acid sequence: CASSFPAGSTDAQYF.

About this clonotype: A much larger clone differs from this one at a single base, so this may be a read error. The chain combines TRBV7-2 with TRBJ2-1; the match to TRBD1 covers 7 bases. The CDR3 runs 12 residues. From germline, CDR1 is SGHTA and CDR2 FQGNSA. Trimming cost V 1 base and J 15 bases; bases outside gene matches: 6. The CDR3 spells CASSLGQGGSFF. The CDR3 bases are TGTGCCAGCAGCTTAGGACAGGGCGGGTCGTTCTTC.

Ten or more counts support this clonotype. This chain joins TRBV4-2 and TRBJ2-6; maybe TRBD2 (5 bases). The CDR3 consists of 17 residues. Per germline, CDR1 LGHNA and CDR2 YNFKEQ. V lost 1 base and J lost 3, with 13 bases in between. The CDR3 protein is CASSQAGGGGGANVLTF. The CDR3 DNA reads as TGTGCCAGCAGCCAAGCTGGTGGTGGAGGTGGGGCCAACGTCCTGACTTTC.

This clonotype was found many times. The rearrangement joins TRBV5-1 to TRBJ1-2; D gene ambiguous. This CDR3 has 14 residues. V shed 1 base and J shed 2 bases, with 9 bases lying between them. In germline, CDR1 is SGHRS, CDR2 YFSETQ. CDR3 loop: CASSLRTLNYGYTF. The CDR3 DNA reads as TGCGCCAGCAGCTTGCGGACCCTCAACTATGGCTACACCTTC.

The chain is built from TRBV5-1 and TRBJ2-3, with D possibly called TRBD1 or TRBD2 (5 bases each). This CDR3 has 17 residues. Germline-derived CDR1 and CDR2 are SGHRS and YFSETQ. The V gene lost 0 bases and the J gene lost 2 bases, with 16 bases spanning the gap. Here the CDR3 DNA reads TGCGCCAGCAGCTTGGCCCAAAGGGGAGACGCCACAGATACGCAGTATTTT. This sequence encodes CASSLAQRGDATDTQYF.

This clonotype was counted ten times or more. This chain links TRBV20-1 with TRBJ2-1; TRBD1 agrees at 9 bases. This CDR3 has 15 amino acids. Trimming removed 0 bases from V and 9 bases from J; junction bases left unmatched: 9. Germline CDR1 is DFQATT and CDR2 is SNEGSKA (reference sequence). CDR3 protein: CSARDQPGQGAEQFF. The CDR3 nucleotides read TGCAGTGCTAGAGATCAACCGGGACAGGGTGCTGAGCAGTTCTTC.

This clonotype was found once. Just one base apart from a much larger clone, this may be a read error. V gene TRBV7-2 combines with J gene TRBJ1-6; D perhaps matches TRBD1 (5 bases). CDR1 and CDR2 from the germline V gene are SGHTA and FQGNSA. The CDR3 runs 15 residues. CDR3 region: CASSLDPQADSPPHF. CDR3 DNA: TGTGCCAGCAGCTTAGATCCACAGGCGGATTCACCCCCCCACTTT. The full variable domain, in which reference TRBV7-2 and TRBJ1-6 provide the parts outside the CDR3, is GAGVSQSPSNKVTEKGKDVELRCDPISGHTALYWYRQSLGQGLEFLIYFQGNSAPDKSGLPSDRFSAERTGGSVSTLTIQRTQQEDSAVYLCASSLDPQADSPPHFGNGTRLTVT.

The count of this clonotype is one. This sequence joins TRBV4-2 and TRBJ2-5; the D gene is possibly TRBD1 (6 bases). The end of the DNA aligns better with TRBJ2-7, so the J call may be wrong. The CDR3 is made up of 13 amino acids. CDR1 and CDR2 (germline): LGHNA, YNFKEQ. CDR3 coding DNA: TGTGCCAGCAGCGGGGGCTCCACCTACGAGCAGTACTTC. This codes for CASSGGSTYEQYF.

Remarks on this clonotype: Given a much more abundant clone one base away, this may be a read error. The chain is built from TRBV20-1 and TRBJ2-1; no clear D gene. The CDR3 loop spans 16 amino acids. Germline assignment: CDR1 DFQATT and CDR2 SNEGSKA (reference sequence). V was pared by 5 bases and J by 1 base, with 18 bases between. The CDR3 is CSAWPFSDVSYNEQFF. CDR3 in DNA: TGCAGTGCTTGGCCGTTTAGTGACGTTTCCTACAATGAGCAGTTCTTC.

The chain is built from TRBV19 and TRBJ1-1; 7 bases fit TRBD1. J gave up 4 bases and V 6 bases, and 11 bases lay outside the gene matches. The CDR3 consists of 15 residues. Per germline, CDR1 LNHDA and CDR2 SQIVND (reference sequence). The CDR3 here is CASRALTGSGTEAFF. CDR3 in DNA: TGTGCCAGTAGAGCCCTGACAGGGTCGGGCACTGAAGCTTTCTTT.

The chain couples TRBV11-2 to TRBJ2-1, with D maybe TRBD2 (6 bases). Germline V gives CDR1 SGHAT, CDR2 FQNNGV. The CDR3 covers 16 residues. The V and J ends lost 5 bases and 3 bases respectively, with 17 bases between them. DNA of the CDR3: TGTGCCAGCAGCCCTCGAGAGGTGCGGGGCTACAATGAGCAGTTCTTC. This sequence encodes CASSPREVRGYNEQFF.

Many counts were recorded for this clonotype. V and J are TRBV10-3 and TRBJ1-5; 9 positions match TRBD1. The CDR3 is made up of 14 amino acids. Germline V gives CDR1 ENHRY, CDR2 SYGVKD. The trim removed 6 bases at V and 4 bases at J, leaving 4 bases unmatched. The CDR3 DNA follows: TGTGCCATCAGAGGGACAGGGAGTAATCAGCCCCAGCATTTT. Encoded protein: CAIRGTGSNQPQHF.

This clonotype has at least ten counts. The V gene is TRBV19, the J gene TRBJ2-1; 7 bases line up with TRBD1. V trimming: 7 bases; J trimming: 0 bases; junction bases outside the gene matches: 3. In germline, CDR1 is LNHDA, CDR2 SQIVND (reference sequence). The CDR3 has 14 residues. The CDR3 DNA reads TGTGCCAGTAATACAGGGGTCTCCTACAATGAGCAGTTCTTC. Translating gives CASNTGVSYNEQFF.

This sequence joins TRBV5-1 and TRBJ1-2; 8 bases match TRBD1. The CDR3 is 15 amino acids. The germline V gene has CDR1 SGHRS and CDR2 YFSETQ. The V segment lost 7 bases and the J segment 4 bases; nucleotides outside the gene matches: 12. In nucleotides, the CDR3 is TGCGCCAGCGGAACTGAACAGGGGGAGAGCTATGGCTACACCTTC. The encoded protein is CASGTEQGESYGYTF.

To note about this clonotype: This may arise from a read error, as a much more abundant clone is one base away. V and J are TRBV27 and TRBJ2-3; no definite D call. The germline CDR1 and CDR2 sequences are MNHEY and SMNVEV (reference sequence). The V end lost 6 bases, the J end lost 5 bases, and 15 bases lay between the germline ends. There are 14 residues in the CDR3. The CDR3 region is CASSTEPLGDTQYF. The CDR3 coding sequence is TGTGCCAGCAGCACGGAGCCCTTGGGAGATACGCAGTATTTT.

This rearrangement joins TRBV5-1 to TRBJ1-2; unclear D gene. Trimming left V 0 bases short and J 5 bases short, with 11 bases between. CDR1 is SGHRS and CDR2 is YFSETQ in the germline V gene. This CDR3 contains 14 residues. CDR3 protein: CASSLEPGKYGYTF. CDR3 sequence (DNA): TGCGCCAGCAGCTTGGAGCCGGGAAAGTATGGCTACACCTTC. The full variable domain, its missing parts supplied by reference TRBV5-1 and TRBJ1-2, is KAGVTQTPRYLIKTRGQQVTLSCSPISGHRSVSWYQQTPGQGLQFLFEYFSETQRNKGNFPGRFSGRQFSNSRSEMNVSTLELGDSALYLCASSLEPGKYGYTFGSGTRLTVV.

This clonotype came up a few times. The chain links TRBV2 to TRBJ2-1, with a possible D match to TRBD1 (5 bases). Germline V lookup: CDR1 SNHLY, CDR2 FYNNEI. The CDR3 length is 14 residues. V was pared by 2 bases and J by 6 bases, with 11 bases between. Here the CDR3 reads CASSEQGGGNEQFF. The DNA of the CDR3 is TGTGCCAGCAGTGAACAGGGCGGCGGCAATGAGCAGTTCTTC.

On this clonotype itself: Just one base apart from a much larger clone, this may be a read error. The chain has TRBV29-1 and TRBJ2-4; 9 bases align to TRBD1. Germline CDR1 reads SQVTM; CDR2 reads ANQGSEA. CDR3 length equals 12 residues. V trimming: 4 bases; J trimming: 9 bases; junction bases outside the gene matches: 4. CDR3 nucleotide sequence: TGCAGCGTTGGACAGGGGGGGAGCATTCAGTACTTC. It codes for CSVGQGGSIQYF.

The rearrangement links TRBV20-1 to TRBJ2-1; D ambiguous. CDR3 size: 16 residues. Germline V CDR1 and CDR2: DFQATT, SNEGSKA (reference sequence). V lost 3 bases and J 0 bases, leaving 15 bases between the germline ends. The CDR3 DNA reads TGCAGTGCTAGTCGGGCCGGCTTGGACTCCTACAATGAGCAGTTCTTC. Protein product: CSASRAGLDSYNEQFF.

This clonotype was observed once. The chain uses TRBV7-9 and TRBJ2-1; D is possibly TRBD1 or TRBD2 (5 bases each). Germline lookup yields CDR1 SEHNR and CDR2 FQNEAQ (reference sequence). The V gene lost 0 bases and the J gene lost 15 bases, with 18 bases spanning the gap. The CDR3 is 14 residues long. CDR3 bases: TGTGCCAGCAGCTTAGCGGAGGCACAGGAAAAACCGTTCTTC. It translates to CASSLAEAQEKPFF.

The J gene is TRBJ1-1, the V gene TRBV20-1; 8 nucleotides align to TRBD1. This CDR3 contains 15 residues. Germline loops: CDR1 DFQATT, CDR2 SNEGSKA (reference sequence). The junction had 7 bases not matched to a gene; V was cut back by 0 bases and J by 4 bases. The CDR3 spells CSARDVQGGGTEAFF. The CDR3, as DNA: TGCAGTGCTAGAGACGTACAGGGGGGGGGCACTGAAGCTTTCTTT.

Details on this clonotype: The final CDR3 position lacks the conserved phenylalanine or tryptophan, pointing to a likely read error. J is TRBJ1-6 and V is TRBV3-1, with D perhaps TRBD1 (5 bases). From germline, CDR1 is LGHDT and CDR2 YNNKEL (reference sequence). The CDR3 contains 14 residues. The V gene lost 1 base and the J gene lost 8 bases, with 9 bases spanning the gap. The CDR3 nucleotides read TGTGCCAGCAGCCAAGGCCAGGGACATTCACCCCTCCACTTA. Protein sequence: CASSQGQGHSPLHL.

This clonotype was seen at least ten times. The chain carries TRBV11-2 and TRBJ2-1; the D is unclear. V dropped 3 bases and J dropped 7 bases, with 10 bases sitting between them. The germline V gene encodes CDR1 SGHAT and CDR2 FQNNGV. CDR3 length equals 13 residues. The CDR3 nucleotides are TGTGCCAGCAGCTTGACTTTTTTGAATGAGCAGTTCTTC. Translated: CASSLTFLNEQFF.

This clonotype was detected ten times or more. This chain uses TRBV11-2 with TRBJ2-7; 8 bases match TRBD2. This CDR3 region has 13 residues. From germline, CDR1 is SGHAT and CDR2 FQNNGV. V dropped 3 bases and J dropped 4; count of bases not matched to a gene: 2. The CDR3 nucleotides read TGTGCCAGCAGCTTCGGGGGGGCATACGAGCAGTACTTC. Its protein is CASSFGGAYEQYF.

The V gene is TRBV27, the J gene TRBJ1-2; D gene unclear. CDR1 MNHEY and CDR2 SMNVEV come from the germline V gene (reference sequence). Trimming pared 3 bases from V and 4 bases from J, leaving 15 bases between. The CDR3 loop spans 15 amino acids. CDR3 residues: CASSFGPAAPYGYTF. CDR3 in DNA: TGTGCCAGCAGTTTCGGACCCGCGGCCCCCTATGGCTACACCTTC.

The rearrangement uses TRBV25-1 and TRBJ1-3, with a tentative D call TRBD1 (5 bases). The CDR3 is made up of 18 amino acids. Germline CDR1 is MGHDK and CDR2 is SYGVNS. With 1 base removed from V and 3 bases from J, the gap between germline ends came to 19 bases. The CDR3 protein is CASSESLAGSLGGNTIYF. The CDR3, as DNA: TGTGCCAGCAGTGAATCCCTCGCAGGGAGTCTCGGTGGAAACACCATATATTTT.

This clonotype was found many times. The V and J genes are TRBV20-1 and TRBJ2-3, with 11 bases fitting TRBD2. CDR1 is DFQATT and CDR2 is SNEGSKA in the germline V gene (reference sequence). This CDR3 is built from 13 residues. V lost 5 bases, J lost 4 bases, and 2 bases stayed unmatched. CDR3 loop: CSAGTSGSDTQYF. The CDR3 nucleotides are TGCAGTGCTGGGACTAGCGGATCAGATACGCAGTATTTT.